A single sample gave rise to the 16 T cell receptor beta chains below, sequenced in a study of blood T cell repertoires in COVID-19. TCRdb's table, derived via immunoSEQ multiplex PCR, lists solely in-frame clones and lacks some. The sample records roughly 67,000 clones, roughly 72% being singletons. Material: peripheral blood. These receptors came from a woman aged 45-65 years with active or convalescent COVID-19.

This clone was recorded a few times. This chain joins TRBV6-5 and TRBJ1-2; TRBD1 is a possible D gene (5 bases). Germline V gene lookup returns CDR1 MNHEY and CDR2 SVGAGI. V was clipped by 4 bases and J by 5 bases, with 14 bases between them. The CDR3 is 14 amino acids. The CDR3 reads CASSSPGRLYGYTF. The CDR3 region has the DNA TGTGCCAGCAGTTCCCCAGGGAGGTTGTATGGCTACACCTTC.

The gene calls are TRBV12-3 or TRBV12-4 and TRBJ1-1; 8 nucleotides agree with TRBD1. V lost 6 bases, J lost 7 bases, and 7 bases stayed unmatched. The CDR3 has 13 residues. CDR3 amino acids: CASRTGAAYEAFF. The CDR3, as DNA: TGTGCCAGCAGGACAGGGGCAGCCTATGAAGCTTTCTTT.

CDR3 DNA sequence: TGTGCCAGTAGTATGGACAGGGTTAGTTATGGCTACACCTTC. This encodes CASSMDRVSYGYTF. The V gene is TRBV19, the J gene TRBJ1-2; TRBD1 matches 8 bases. This CDR3 has 14 amino acids. Germline CDR1 reads LNHDA; CDR2 reads SQIVND (reference sequence). The trim removed 3 bases at V and 5 bases at J, leaving 5 bases unmatched.

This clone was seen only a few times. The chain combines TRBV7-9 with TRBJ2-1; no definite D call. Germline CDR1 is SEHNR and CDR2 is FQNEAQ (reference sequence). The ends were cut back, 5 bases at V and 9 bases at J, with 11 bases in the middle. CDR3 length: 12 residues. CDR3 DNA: TGTGCCAGCAGCCACGGCGGAAGTGAGCAGTTCTTC. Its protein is CASSHGGSEQFF. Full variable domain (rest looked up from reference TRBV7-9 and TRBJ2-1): DTGVSQNPRHKITKRGQNVTFRCDPISEHNRLYWYRQTLGQGPEFLTYFQNEAQLEKSRLLSDRFSAERPKGSFSTLEIQRTEQGDSAMYLCASSHGGSEQFFGPGTRLTVL.

CDR3 in DNA: TGTGCCAGCAGCTTTAGCCCGCAACTTAGAAACACTGAAGCTTTCTTT. It codes for CASSFSPQLRNTEAFF. V gene TRBV7-9 combines with J gene TRBJ1-1; D remains ambiguous. The CDR3 contains 16 residues. Germline V gene data show CDR1 as SEHNR and CDR2 as FQNEAQ (reference sequence). The germline V and J ends were trimmed by 3 bases and 2 bases, with 16 bases remaining between them. The full variable domain, rest sourced from reference TRBV7-9 and TRBJ1-1, is DTGVSQNPRHKITKRGQNVTFRCDPISEHNRLYWYRQTLGQGPEFLTYFQNEAQLEKSRLLSDRFSAERPKGSFSTLEIQRTEQGDSAMYLCASSFSPQLRNTEAFFGQGTRLTVV.

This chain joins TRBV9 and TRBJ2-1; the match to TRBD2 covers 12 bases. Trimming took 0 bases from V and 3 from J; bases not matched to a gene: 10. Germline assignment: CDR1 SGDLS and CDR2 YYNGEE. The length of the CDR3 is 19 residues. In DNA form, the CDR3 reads TGTGCCAGCAGCGTAGATGGGGGACTAGCGGGTAAAAACTACAATGAGCAGTTCTTC. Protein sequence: CASSVDGGLAGKNYNEQFF.

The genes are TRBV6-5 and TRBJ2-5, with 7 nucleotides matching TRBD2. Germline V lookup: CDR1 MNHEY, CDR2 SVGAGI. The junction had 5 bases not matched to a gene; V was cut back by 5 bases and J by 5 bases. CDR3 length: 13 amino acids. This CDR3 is CASSRGEGETQYF. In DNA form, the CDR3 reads TGTGCCAGCAGTCGAGGGGAGGGGGAGACCCAGTACTTC.

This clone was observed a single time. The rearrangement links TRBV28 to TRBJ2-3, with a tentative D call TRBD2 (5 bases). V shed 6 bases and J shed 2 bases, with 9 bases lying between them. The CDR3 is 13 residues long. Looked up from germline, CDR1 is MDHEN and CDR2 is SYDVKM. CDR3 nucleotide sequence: TGTGCCAGCAGCCTGGAGGTCACAGATACGCAGTATTTT. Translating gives CASSLEVTDTQYF.

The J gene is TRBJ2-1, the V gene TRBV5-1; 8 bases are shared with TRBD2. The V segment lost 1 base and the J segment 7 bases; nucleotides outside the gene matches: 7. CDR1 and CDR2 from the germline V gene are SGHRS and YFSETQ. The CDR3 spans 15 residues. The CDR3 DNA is TGCGCCAGCAGCTTGAGGGCGGGAGGAGGAAATGAGCAGTTCTTC. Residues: CASSLRAGGGNEQFF.

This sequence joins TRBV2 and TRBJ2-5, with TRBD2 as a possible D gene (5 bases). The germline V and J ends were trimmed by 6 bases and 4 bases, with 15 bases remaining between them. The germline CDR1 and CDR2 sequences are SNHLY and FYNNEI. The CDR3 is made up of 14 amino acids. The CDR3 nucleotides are TGTGCCAGCAGCCCAACTAGGTTTCGAGAGACCCAGTACTTC. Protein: CASSPTRFRETQYF.

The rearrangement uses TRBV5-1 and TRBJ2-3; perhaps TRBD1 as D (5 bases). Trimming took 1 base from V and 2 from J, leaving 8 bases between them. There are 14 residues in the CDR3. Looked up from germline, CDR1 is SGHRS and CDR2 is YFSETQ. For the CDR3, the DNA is TGCGCCAGCAGCTTGATACAGGTCACAGATACGCAGTATTTT. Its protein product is CASSLIQVTDTQYF.

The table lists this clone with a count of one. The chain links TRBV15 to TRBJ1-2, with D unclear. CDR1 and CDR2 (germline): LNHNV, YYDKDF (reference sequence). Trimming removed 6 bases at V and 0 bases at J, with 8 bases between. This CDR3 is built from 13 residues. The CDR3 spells CATRDSANYGYTF. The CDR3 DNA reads TGTGCCACCAGAGACTCGGCTAACTATGGCTACACCTTC. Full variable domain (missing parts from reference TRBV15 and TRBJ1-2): DAMVIQNPRYQVTQFGKPVTLSCSQTLNHNVMYWYQQKSSQAPKLLFHYYDKDFNNEADTPDNFQSRRPNTSFCFLDIRSPGLGDTAMYLCATRDSANYGYTFGSGTRLTVV.

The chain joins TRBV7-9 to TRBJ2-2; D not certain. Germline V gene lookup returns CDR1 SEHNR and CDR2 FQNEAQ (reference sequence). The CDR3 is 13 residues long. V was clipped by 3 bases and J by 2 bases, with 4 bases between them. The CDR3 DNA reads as TGTGCCAGCAGCTTGACAAACACCGGGGAGCTGTTTTTT. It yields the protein CASSLTNTGELFF. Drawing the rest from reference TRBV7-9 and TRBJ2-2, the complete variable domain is DTGVSQNPRHKITKRGQNVTFRCDPISEHNRLYWYRQTLGQGPEFLTYFQNEAQLEKSRLLSDRFSAERPKGSFSTLEIQRTEQGDSAMYLCASSLTNTGELFFGEGSRLTVL.

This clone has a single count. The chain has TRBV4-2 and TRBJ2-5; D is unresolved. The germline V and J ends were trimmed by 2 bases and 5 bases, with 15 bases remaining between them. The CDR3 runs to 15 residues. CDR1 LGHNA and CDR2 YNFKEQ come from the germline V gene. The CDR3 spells CASSQYKARPETQYF. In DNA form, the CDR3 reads TGTGCCAGCAGCCAATACAAAGCGAGGCCGGAGACCCAGTACTTC.

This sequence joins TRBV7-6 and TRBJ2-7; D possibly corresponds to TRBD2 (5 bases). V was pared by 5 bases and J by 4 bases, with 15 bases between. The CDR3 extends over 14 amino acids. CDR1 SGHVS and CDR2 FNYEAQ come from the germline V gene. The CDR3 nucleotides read TGTGCCAGCAGCCCCTCGACGGGATATTACGAGCAGTACTTC. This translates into CASSPSTGYYEQYF.

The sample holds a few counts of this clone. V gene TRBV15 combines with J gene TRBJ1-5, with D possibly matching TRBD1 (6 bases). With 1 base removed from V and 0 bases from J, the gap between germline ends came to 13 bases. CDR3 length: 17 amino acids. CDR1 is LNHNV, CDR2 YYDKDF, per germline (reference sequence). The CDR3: CATSRGAGEYSNQPQHF. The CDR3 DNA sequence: TGTGCCACCAGCAGAGGGGCAGGGGAATATAGCAATCAGCCCCAGCATTTT. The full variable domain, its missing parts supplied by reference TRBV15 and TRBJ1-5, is DAMVIQNPRYQVTQFGKPVTLSCSQTLNHNVMYWYQQKSSQAPKLLFHYYDKDFNNEADTPDNFQSRRPNTSFCFLDIRSPGLGDTAMYLCATSRGAGEYSNQPQHFGDGTRLSIL.